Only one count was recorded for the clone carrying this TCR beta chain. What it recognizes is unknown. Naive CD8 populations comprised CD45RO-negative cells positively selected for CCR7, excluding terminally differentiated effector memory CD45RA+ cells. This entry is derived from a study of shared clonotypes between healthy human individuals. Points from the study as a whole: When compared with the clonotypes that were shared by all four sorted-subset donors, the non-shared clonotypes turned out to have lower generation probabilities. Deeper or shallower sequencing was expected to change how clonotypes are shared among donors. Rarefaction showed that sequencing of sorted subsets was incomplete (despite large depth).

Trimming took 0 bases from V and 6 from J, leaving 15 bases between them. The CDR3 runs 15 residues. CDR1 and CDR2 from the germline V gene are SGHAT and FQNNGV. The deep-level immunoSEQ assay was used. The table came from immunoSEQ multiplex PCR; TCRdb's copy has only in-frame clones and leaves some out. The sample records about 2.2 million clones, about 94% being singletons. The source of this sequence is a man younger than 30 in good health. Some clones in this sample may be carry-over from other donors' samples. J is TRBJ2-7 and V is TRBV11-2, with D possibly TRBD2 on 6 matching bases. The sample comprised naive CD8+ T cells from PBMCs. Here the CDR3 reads CASSLDWRDRTEQYF. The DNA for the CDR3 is TGTGCCAGCAGCTTAGATTGGCGGGACCGCACCGAGCAGTACTTC.